A single sample is the source of the 13 T cell receptor beta chains below, sequenced in a study of blood T cells in healthy people across ages. A second PCR of 7 to 11 cycles used a sample-barcoded 5' primer and a J-beta primer mix. TCRdb re-analysed the 5' RACE reads in MiXCR, keeping a single row per CDR3 protein. The sample has fewer than 950,000 distinct CDR3 sequences, roughly 34% seen once. The sequenced sample was blood. These receptors all come from a man aged 18 to 30 in good health.

This clonotype was detected ten times or more. This chain joins TRBV4-3 and TRBJ2-1, with D perhaps matching TRBD1 or TRBD2 (6 bases each). This CDR3 region has 16 residues. Trimming cost V 5 bases and J 0 bases, with 14 bases left between them. Germline CDR1 and CDR2: LGHNA and YSLEER. The CDR3: CASSLVGGSSYNEQFF. CDR3 sequence (DNA): TGCGCCAGCAGCTTAGTAGGGGGGAGCTCCTACAATGAGCAGTTCTTC.

This clonotype was counted at least ten times. This rearrangement joins TRBV20-1 to TRBJ2-5; 7 bases are shared with TRBD1. The CDR3 runs to 14 residues. The V and J ends lost 6 bases and 2 bases, in that order; junction bases with no gene match: 9. Germline CDR1 and CDR2: DFQATT and SNEGSKA (reference sequence). CDR3 protein: CSAPPSGGQETQYF. The CDR3 DNA follows: TGCAGTGCCCCACCATCAGGGGGACAAGAGACCCAGTACTTC.

The chain has TRBV12-3 or TRBV12-4 and TRBJ1-2; possible D gene TRBD1, 5 bases. Trimming stripped 6 bases from V and 7 bases from J, with 24 bases between. The CDR3 has 16 residues. The chain's CDR3 is CASSFSPGRTPGGYTF. In DNA, the CDR3 is TGTGCCAGCAGCTTTTCCCCGGGACGAACGCCGGGTGGCTACACCTTC.

The genes are TRBV5-1 and TRBJ2-2; no firm D call. Per germline, CDR1 SGHRS and CDR2 YFSETQ. Trimming left V 4 bases short and J 7 bases short, with 11 bases between. The CDR3 has 13 amino acids. CDR3 sequence (DNA): TGCGCCAGCAGCCCGGAGCAAGACGGGGAGCTGTTTTTT. Protein: CASSPEQDGELFF.

A remark on this clonotype: A much larger clone lies one base from this, so it may be a read error. The rearrangement joins TRBV28 to TRBJ2-5, with D hard to call. Gene TRBJ2-1 matches the end of the DNA better, so the J call may be wrong. The CDR3 has 12 residues. CDR1 and CDR2 from the germline V gene are MDHEN and SYDVKM. The CDR3 sequence: CASSFPDETQFF. The DNA of the CDR3 is TGTGCCAGCAGTTTCCCCGACGAGACCCAGTTCTTC.

The rearrangement uses TRBV12-3 or TRBV12-4 and TRBJ2-3; D unclear. CDR3 length: 15 residues. Trimming took 5 bases from V and 2 from J, leaving 14 bases between them. The CDR3 DNA sequence: TGTGCCAGCAGTCCCAGCCGCCGATACACAGATACGCAGTATTTT. This sequence encodes CASSPSRRYTDTQYF.

The sample holds a few counts of this clonotype. This rearrangement joins TRBV7-2 to TRBJ1-6; a possible D gene is TRBD1 (6 bases). Deletions cut 0 bases from V and 5 bases from J, with 8 bases between. CDR3 length: 15 amino acids. Germline loops: CDR1 SGHTA, CDR2 FQGNSA. DNA for the CDR3: TGTGCCAGCAGCTTAGCAGGGGGAAATAATTCACCCCTCCACTTT. It is translated as CASSLAGGNNSPLHF. The variable domain in full, with the rest retrieved from reference TRBV7-2 and TRBJ1-6, is GAGVSQSPSNKVTEKGKDVELRCDPISGHTALYWYRQSLGQGLEFLIYFQGNSAPDKSGLPSDRFSAERTGGSVSTLTIQRTQQEDSAVYLCASSLAGGNNSPLHFGNGTRLTVT.

As concerns this clonotype: Germline and junction disagree at one end, which may indicate a read error. The rearrangement joins TRBV12-3 or TRBV12-4 to TRBJ2-1; the D gene is possibly TRBD2 (5 bases). There are 15 residues in the CDR3. The CDR3 reads CASSLARVRVNERFF. The CDR3 region has the DNA TGTGCCAGCAGTTTAGCGCGGGTCAGAGTCAATGAGCGGTTCTTC.

The V gene is TRBV5-1, the J gene TRBJ2-4; maybe TRBD1 (6 bases). The J call may be mistaken, given a closer DNA end match to TRBJ2-5. There are 14 residues in the CDR3. Per germline, CDR1 SGHRS and CDR2 YFSETQ. CDR3 sequence (DNA): TGCGCCAACACCGATTCGACAGGTAGAGAGACCCAGTACTTC. Translating it yields CANTDSTGRETQYF.

On this clonotype: Mismatch with germline at one junction end may stem from a read error. The chain couples TRBV7-2 to TRBJ1-2; TRBD1 matches 9 bases. Germline V lookup: CDR1 SGHTA, CDR2 FQGNSA. This CDR3 region has 16 residues. The DNA for the CDR3 is TGTGCCAGCAGCCCCACAGGGGGCAACTCTAACCATGGCTACACCTTC. It codes for CASSPTGGNSNHGYTF.

DNA of the CDR3: TGTGCCAGCAGGGTTGAACAGGGCTATAATTCACCCCTCCACTTT. It specifies CASRVEQGYNSPLHF. The rearrangement uses TRBV2 and TRBJ1-6; tentatively, D is TRBD1 (6 bases). The CDR3 covers 15 residues. Trimming removed 6 bases from V and 3 bases from J, with 12 bases in between. Germline V gene data show CDR1 as SNHLY and CDR2 as FYNNEI.

On this clonotype: Being one base from a much bigger clone, this may be a read error. This chain joins TRBV20-1 and TRBJ1-4; 7 bases are shared with TRBD1. Germline V gives CDR1 DFQATT, CDR2 SNEGSKA (reference sequence). J lost 4 bases, V lost 3 bases, and 5 bases had no gene match. The CDR3 consists of 14 residues. CDR3 amino acids: CSASVDRRNEKLFF. For the CDR3, the DNA is TGCAGTGCTAGTGTGGACAGGCGTAATGAAAAACTGTTTTTT.

This chain joins TRBV9 and TRBJ2-3, with TRBD1 matching 11 bases. The CDR3 spans 18 residues. The V gene end was trimmed by 3 bases and the J gene end by 4 bases; junction bases not matched to a gene: 13. From germline, CDR1 is SGDLS and CDR2 YYNGEE. The CDR3 is CASSERTGGLGVADTQYF. The CDR3 DNA follows: TGTGCCAGCAGCGAGAGGACAGGGGGCTTAGGAGTCGCAGATACGCAGTATTTT. Drawing the rest from reference TRBV9 and TRBJ2-3, the complete variable domain is DSGVTQTPKHLITATGQRVTLRCSPRSGDLSVYWYQQSLDQGLQFLIQYYNGEERAKGNILERFSAQQFPDLHSELNLSSLELGDSALYFCASSERTGGLGVADTQYFGPGTRLTVL.